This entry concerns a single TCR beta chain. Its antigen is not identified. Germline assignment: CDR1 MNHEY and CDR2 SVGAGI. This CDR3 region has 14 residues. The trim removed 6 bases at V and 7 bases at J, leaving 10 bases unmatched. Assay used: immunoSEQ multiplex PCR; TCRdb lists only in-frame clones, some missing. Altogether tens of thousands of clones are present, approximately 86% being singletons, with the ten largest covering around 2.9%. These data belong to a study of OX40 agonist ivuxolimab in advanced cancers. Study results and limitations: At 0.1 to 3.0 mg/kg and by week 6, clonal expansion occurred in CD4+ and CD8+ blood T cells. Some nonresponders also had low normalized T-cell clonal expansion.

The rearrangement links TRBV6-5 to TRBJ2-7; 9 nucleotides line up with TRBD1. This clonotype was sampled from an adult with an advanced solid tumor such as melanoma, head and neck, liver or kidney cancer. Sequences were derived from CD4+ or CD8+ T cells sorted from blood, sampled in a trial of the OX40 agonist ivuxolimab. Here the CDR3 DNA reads TGTGCCAGCAGGCCCCGGGACAGGGCGGGGGAGCAGTACTTC. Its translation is CASRPRDRAGEQYF.